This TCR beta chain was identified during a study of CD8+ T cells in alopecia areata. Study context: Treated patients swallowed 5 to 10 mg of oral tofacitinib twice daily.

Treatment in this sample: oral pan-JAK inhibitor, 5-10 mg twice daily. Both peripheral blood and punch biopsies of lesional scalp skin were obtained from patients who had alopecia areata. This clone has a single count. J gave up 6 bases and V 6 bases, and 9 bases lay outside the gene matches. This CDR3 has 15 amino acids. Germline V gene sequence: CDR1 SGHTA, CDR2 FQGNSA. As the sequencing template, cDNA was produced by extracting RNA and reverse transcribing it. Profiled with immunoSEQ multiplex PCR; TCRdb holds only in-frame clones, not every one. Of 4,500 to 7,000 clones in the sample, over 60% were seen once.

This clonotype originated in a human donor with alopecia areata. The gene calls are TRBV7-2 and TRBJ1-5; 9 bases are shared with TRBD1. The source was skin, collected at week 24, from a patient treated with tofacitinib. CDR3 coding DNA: TGTGCCAGCAGTTCGGGACAGGGATGGGGTCAGCCCCAGCATTTT. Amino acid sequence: CASSSGQGWGQPQHF.